This T cell receptor (beta chain) comes out of a study of T cell responses to AZD1222 COVID-19 vaccine (dated by TCRdb to 2020 to 2023). About the investigation overall: AZD1222 recipients with second doses at about 4 weeks or about 12 weeks were pooled, because spike-specific TCR depth and breadth did not differ between schedules. Trial participants were enrolled by age into 18-55, 56-69 and 70-plus year subgroups, with 148, 28 and 57 TCR-sequenced participants respectively. A total of just over 230 trial participants underwent TCR sequencing, of whom 207 received two doses of AZD1222 and about 25 received two doses of the MenACWY control vaccine.

What the study reported, not specific to this receptor: The vaccine-associated CD4 TCRs covered the entire spike protein, and the dominant responses fell in regions 160-218 and 743-854. After two AZD1222 doses, spike-specific TCR breadth and depth were significantly higher than at day 0 and than in MenACWY recipients. Because no day 14 peak-response samples were available, repertoires were characterized only after the peak T cell response. The 56-69-year group was small, and its depth increase did not reach significance, likely because of low power. Most participants were white British and females outnumbered males, and the authors suggested that clonal diversity may have been underestimated. Nearly half of unique spike-specific TCRs reportedly recognized epitopes outside regions mutated in the B.1.351 and B.1.1.7 variants. Conclusions about previously exposed vaccinees are limited, since just six or seven AZD1222 recipients were seropositive for SARS-CoV-2 at baseline.

The time point label corresponds to: baseline before first vaccination. Samples from vaccinated people were obtained from the UK trials COV001 and COV002, which included a single-blind randomized controlled phase 2/3 trial of AZD1222 (ChAdOx1 nCoV-19) in healthy adults. Trial participant PBMC samples were collected at day 0 and day 28 after the second dose for TCRbeta chain sequencing. The CDR3 holds 15 amino acids from the cysteine to the phenylalanine. The sequence is cut down to CDR3 DNA, 45 bases in frame from base 1. The germline V gene (reference sequence) provides CDR1 LGHDT and CDR2 YNNKEL. V trim: 1 base; J trim: 4 bases; unmatched bases: 4. Comment on this clone: Its antigen remains undetermined. No quality values exist for individual bases; no much larger clone is one base distant.

The CDR3 regions of human TCRbeta chains were analyzed by immunosequencing. The original pipeline was this. TCRs in the repertoires were matched against a reference library of SARS-CoV-2-specific TCRs that had been generated with the MIRA antigen-specificity platform. Breadth was defined as the fraction of unique TCRs that were SARS-CoV-2-associated. Depth was defined as the fraction of total T cells that were SARS-CoV-2-associated. Using the MIRA data, every spike-specific TCR was mapped to the spike region that the TCR reacted to and assigned to either a CD4 or a CD8 class. Log10-transformed breadth and depth values were compared by one-way ANOVA with Sidak's multiple comparisons tests. What TCRdb holds here is the immuneACCESS table cut down to in-frame rearrangements. Part of the clones is not present; checked against another copy, under half of the missing clones reflect an unresolved V gene, and the others are unexplained. V, J and clone size were drawn from that table, and D and trimming were deduced from the DNA. The sample includes about 100,000 clones, with about nine tenths observed a single time. Approximately 1.3% of the sample is held by the ten biggest clonotypes.

Recombination joined TRBV3-1 (or the pseudogene TRBV3-2) with TRBJ1-1; TRBD1 agrees with 9 junctional bases. The sample in question was peripheral blood, obtained on day 0 of AZD1222 vaccination. The TCR sequence derives from an adult in good health. The CDR3 corresponds to CASSQGGQGTTEAFF. The nucleotide sequence is TGTGCCAGCAGCCAAGGGGGACAGGGAACCACTGAAGCTTTCTTT.